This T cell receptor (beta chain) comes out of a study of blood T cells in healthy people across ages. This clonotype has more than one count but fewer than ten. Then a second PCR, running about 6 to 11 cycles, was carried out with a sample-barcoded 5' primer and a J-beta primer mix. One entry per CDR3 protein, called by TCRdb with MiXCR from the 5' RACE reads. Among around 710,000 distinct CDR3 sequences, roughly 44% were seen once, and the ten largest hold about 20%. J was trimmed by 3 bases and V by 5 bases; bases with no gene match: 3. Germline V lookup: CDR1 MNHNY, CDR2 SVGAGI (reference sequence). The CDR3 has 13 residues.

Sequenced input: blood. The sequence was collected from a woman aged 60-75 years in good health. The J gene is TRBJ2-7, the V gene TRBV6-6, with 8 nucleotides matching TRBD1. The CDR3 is CASSKGQDYEQYF. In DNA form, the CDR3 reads TGTGCCAGCAGTAAGGGACAGGACTACGAGCAGTACTTC.